This T cell receptor (beta chain) was identified during a study of Graves' ophthalmopathy and Graves' hyperthyroidism. General observations from the study: Using 13 signatures, a model distinguished ophthalmopathy from stable hyperthyroidism, reaching roughly 90% sensitivity and 70% to 83% specificity. Among expanded thyroid clonotypes above 0.001 frequency, most also occurred in blood.

This clonotype was detected ten times or more. Its antigen is undetermined. Amplified material comprised TCR beta CDR3 regions derived from RNA transcripts. HTBI-primed first-round RT-PCR preceded second-round multiplex PCR. One entry per CDR3 protein results from TCRdb running MiXCR on the multiplex PCR reads. The sample carries about 170,000 distinct CDR3 sequences, over 35% recorded once. V lost 5 bases to trimming and J lost 2 bases; unmatched junction nucleotides: 8. Germline lookup yields CDR1 LNHDA and CDR2 SQIVND (reference sequence). The CDR3 length is 16 residues. Diagnoses were established from clinical symptoms, serum thyroxine, TRAb, thyroid ultrasound and orbital computed tomography.

This TCR derives from a middle-aged woman with Graves' ophthalmopathy. The gene calls are TRBV19 and TRBJ1-5, with 8 nucleotides matching TRBD1. The source material was peripheral blood. This chain's CDR3 is CASSSLQGAGNQPQHF. The CDR3, as DNA: TGTGCCAGTAGTTCACTCCAGGGGGCGGGCAATCAGCCCCAGCATTTT.